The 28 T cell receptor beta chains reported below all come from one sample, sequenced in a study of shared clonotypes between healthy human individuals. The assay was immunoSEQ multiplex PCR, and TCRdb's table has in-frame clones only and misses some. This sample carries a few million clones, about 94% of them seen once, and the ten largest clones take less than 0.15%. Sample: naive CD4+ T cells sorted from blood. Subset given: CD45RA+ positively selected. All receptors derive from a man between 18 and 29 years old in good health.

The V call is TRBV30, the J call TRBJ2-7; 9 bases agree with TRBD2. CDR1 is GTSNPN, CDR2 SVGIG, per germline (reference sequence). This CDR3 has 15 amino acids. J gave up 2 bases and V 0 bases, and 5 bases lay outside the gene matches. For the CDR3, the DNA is TGTGCCTGGAGTGTACGCGGGAGGGAAGCCTACGAGCAGTACTTC. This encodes CAWSVRGREAYEQYF.

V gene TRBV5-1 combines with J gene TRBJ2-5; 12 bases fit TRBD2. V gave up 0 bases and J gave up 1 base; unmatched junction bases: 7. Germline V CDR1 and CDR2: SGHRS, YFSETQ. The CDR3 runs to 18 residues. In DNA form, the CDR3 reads TGCGCCAGCAGCTTGGCTTACACTAGCGGGGGGCGCCAAGAGACCCAGTACTTC. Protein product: CASSLAYTSGGRQETQYF.

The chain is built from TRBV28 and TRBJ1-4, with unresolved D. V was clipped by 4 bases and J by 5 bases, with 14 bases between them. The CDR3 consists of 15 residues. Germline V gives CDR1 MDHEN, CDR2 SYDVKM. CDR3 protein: CASSSGAKANEKLFF. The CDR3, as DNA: TGTGCCAGCAGTTCAGGAGCGAAGGCCAATGAAAAACTGTTTTTT.

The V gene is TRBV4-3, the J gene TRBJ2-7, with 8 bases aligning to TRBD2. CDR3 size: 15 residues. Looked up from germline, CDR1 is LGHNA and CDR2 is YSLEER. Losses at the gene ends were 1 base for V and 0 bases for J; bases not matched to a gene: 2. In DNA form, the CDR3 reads TGCGCCAGCAGCCAAGCTACTAGCGGCTCCTACGAGCAGTACTTC. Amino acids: CASSQATSGSYEQYF.

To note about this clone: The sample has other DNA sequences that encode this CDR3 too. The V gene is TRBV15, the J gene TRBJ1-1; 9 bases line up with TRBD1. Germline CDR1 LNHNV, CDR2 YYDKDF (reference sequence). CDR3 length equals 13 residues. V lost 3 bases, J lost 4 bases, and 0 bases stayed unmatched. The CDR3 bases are TGTGCCACCAGCAGGGACAGGGGCACTGAAGCTTTCTTT. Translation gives CATSRDRGTEAFF.

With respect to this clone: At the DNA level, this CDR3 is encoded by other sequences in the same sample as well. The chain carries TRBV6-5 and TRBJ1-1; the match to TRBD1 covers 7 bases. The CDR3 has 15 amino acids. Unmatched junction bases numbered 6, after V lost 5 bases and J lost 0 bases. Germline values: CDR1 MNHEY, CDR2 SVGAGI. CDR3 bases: TGTGCCAGCAGTCCGACCGGGACAGTGAACACTGAAGCTTTCTTT. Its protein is CASSPTGTVNTEAFF.

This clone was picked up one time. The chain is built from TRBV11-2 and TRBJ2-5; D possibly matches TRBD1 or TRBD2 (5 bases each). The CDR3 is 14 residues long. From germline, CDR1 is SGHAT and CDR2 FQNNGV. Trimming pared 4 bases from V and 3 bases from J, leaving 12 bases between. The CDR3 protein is CASSSTGTEETQYF. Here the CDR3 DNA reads TGTGCCAGCAGCTCCACCGGGACGGAAGAGACCCAGTACTTC.

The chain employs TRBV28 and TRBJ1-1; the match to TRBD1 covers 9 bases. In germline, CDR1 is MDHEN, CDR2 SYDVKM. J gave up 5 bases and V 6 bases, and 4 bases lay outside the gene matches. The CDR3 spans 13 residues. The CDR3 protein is CASRDRGVTEAFF. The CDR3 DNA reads TGTGCCAGCAGGGACAGGGGAGTTACTGAAGCTTTCTTT. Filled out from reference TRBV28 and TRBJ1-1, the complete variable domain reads DVKVTQSSRYLVKRTGEKVFLECVQDMDHENMFWYRQDPGLGLRLIYFSYDVKMKEKGDIPEGYSVSREKKERFSLILESASTNQTSMYLCASRDRGVTEAFFGQGTRLTVV.

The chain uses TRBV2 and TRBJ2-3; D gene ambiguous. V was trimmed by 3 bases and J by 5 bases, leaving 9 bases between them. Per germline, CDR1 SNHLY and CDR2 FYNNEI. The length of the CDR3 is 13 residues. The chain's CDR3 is CASSELGKDTQYF. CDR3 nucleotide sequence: TGTGCCAGCAGTGAGTTAGGGAAAGATACGCAGTATTTT.

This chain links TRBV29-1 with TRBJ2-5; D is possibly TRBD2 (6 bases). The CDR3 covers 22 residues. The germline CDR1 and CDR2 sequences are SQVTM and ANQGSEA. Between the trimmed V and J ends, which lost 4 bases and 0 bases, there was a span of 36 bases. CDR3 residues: CSVVFRGGMAGILPRYQETQYF. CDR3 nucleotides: TGCAGCGTTGTATTTCGTGGCGGGATGGCGGGAATCCTCCCCCGGTACCAAGAGACCCAGTACTTC. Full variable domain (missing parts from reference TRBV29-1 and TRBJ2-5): SAVISQKPSRDICQRGTSLTIQCQVDSQVTMMFWYRQQPGQSLTLIATANQGSEATYESGFVIDKFPISRPNLTFSTLTVSNMSPEDSSIYLCSVVFRGGMAGILPRYQETQYFGPGTRLLVL.

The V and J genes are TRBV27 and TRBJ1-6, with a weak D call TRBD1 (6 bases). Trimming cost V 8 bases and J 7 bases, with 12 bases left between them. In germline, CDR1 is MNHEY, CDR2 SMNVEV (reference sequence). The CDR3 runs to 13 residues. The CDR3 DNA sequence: TGTGCCAGCCGTAGTGGGGGCAATTCACCCCTCCACTTT. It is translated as CASRSGGNSPLHF.

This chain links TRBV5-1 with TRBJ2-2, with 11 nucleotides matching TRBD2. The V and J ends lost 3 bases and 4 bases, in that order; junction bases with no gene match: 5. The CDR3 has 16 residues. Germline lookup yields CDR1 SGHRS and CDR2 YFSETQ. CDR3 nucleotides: TGCGCCAGCAGCTCGGTGACTAGCGGGGCCACCGGGGAGCTGTTTTTT. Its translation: CASSSVTSGATGELFF.

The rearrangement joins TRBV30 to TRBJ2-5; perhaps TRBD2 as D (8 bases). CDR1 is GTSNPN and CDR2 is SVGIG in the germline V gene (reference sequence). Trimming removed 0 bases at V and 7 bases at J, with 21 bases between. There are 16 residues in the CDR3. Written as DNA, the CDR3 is TGTGCCTGGAGTGTCACAGGGGCAAACGCGGGGGGGACCCAGTACTTC. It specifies CAWSVTGANAGGTQYF.

The CDR3 region has the DNA TGTGCCAGCAGGGTGGACAGGGGTGGAACAGATACGCAGTATTTT. This codes for CASRVDRGGTDTQYF. V usage is TRBV28 and J usage is TRBJ2-3; TRBD1 matches at 9 bases. CDR3 length: 15 amino acids. Germline V gene sequence: CDR1 MDHEN, CDR2 SYDVKM. Losses at the gene ends were 6 bases for V and 3 bases for J; bases not matched to a gene: 7.

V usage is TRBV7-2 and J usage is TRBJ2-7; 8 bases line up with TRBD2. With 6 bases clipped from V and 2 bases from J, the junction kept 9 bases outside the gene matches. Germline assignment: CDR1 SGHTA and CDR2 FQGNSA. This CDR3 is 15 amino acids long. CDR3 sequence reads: CASRPSGLGAYEQYF. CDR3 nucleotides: TGTGCCAGCAGACCTAGCGGGTTGGGGGCCTACGAGCAGTACTTC.

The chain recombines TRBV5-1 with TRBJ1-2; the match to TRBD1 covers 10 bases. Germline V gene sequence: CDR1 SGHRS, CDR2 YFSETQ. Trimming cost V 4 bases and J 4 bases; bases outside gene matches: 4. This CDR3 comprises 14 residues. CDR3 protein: CASSGGQGLYGYTF. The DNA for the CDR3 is TGCGCCAGCAGCGGGGGACAGGGGCTCTATGGCTACACCTTC. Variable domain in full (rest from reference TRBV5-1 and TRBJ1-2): KAGVTQTPRYLIKTRGQQVTLSCSPISGHRSVSWYQQTPGQGLQFLFEYFSETQRNKGNFPGRFSGRQFSNSRSEMNVSTLELGDSALYLCASSGGQGLYGYTFGSGTRLTVV.

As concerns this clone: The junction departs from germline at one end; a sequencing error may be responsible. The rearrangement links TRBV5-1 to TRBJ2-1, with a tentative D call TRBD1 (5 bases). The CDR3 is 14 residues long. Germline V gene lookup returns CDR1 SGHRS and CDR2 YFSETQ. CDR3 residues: CASSLGTRSNGQFF. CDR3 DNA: TGCGCCAGCAGCTTGGGGACAAGATCCAATGGGCAGTTCTTC.

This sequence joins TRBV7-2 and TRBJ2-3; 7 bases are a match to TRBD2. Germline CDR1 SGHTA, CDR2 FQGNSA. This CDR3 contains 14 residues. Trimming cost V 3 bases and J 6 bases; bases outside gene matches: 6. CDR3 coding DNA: TGTGCCAGCAGCTTCGCGGGAGTTTCCGATACGCAGTATTTT. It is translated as CASSFAGVSDTQYF.

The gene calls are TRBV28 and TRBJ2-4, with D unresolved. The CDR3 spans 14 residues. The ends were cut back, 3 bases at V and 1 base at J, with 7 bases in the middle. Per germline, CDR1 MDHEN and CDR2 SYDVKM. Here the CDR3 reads CASSLAVAKNIQYF. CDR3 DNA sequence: TGTGCCAGCAGTTTGGCGGTCGCCAAAAACATTCAGTACTTC.

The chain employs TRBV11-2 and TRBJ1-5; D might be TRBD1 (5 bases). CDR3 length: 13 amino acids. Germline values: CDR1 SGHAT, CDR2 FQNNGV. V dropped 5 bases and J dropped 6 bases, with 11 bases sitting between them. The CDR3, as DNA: TGTGCCAGCAGCCCGCTGGGGGTTCAGCCCCAGCATTTT. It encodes CASSPLGVQPQHF.

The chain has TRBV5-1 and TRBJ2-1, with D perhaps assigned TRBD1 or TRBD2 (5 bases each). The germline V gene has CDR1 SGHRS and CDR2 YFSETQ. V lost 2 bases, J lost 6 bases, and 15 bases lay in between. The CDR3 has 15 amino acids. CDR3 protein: CASSFNPGAINEQFF. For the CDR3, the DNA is TGCGCCAGCAGCTTTAACCCCGGGGCGATCAATGAGCAGTTCTTC.

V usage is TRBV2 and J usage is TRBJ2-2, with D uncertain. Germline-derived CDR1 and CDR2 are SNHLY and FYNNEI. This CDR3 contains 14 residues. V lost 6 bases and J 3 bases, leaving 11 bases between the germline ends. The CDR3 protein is CASSDSRDTGELFF. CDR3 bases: TGTGCCAGCAGCGACTCTCGTGACACCGGGGAGCTGTTTTTT. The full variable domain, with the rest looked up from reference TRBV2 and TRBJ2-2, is EPEVTQTPSHQVTQMGQEVILRCVPISNHLYFYWYRQILGQKVEFLVSFYNNEISEKSEIFDDQFSVERPDGSNFTLKIRSTKLEDSAMYFCASSDSRDTGELFFGEGSRLTVL.

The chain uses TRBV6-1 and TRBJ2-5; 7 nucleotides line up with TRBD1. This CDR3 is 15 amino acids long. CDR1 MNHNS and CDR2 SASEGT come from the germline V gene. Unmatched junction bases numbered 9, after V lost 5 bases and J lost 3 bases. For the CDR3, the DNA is TGTGCCAGCAGTCCCCTGGGACAGACAGAAGAGACCCAGTACTTC. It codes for CASSPLGQTEETQYF.

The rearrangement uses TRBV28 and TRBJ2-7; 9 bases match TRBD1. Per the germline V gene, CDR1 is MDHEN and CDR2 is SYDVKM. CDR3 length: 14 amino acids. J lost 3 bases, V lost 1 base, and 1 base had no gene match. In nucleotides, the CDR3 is TGTGCCAGCAGTTTATTGGACAGGGGCTACGAGCAGTACTTC. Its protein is CASSLLDRGYEQYF.

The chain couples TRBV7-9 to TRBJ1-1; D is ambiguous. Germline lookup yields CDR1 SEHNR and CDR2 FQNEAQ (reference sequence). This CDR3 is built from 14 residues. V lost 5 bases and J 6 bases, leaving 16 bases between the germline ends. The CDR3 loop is CASSVGGLSAEAFF. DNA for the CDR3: TGTGCCAGCAGCGTGGGAGGCCTGAGCGCTGAAGCTTTCTTT.

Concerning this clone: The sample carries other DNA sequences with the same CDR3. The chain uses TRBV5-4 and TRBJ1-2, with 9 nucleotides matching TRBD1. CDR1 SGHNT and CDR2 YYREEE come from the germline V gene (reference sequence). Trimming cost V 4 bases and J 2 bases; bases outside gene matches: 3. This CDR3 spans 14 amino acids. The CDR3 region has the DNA TGTGCCAGCAGCCCTGGACAGGGGAACTATGGCTACACCTTC. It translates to CASSPGQGNYGYTF.

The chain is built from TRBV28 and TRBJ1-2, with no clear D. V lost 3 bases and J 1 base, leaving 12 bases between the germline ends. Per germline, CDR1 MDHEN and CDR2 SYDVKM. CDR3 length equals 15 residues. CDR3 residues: CASSFRRGFNYGYTF. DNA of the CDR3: TGTGCCAGCAGTTTTCGCCGTGGATTTAACTATGGCTACACCTTC.

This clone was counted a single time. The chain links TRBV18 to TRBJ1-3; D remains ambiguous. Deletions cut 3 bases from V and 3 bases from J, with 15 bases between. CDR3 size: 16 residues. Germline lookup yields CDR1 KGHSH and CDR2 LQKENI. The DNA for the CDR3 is TGTGCCAGCTCACCCTCGCGGAGGGCGGGTGGAAACACCATATATTTT. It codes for CASSPSRRAGGNTIYF. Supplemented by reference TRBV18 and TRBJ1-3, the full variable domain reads NAGVMQNPRHLVRRRGQEARLRCSPMKGHSHVYWYRQLPEEGLKFMVYLQKENIIDESGMPKERFSAEFPKEGPSILRIQQVVRGDSAAYFCASSPSRRAGGNTIYFGEGSWLTVV.